This TCR beta chain was sequenced during a study of shared clonotypes between healthy human individuals. Study as a whole: Each donor's CD8 memory used one plate, CD8 naive two, each CD4 subset three. Points from the study as a whole: It was only blood that was sampled, and tissue repertoires likely differ.

CDR1 is SGHRS and CDR2 is YFSETQ in the germline V gene. This CDR3 is 13 amino acids long. V was clipped by 2 bases and J by 10 bases; unmatched bases: 6. Participating donors were healthy, HIV-negative adults free of recent acute infections or vaccinations. For this clone: Its target is unknown.

The repertoire was sequenced with immunoSEQ multiplex PCR; TCRdb's copy has only in-frame clones and lacks some. The sample lists just over 2,000,000 clones, roughly 95% seen once, with 0.1% to 0.15% in the top ten. Sequencing used naive CD4+ T cells sorted from blood. Subset given: CD45RA+ positively selected. The chain has TRBV5-1 and TRBJ2-1; TRBD2 aligns across 7 bases. This receptor was obtained from a man aged 18 to 30 in good health. CDR3 amino acids: CASSLPGLDEQFF. CDR3 bases: TGCGCCAGCAGCTTACCCGGACTAGACGAGCAGTTCTTC.